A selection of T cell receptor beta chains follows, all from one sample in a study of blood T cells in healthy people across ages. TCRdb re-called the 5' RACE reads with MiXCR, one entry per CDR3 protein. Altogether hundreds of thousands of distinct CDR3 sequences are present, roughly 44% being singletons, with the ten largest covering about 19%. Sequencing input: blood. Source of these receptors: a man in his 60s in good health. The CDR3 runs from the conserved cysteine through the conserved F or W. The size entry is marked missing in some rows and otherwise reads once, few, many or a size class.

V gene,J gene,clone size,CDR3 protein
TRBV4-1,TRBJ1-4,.,CASSLRGPGEKLFF
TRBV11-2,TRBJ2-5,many,CASSSKETQYF
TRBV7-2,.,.,CASSSHSGDTHNEQYF
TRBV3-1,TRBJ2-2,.,CASSQVVWPGELFF
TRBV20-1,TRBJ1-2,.,CSAWTLVFGYTF
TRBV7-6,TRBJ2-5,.,CASSLFLAQRETQYF
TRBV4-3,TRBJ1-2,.,CASSQDRGAGDGYTF
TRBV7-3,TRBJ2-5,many,CASSQRGGGETQYF
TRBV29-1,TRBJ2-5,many,CSVESQGQKETQYF
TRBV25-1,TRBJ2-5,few,CASSGVLAWETQYF
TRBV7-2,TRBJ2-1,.,CASSLVVHDNEQFF
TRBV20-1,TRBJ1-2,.,CSANSQGAGGYTF
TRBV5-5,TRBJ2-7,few,CASSLGSVGGYEQYF
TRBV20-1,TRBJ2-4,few,CSARPRTGSKNIQYF
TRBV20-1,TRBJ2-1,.,CSARTLGRERYNGQFF
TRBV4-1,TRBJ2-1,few,CASSQVIGSYNEQFF
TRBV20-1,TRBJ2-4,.,CSAREDRTPLYF
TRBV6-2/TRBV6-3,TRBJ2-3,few,CASSLPGSTDTQYF
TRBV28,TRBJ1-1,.,CASSSTGTEAFF
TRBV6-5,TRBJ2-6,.,CASRLGLSGANVLTF
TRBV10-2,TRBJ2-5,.,CASSDWKELAGAQETQYF
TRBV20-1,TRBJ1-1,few,CSARAGDRYNTEAFF
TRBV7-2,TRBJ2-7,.,CASSNRLAGGGETLYF
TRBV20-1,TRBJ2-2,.,CSARGLDTGELFF
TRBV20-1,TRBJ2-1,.,CSAQSVLAGAEQFF
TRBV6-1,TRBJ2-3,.,CASILATTDTQYF
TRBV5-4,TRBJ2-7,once,CASSQDLSSSYEQYF
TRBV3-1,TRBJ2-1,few,CASRRYNEQFF
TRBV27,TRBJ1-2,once,CASSGTWNSGYTF
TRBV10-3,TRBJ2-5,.,CAISEHRPGRGKETQYF
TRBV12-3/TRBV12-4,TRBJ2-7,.,CASSLGDAAYEQYF